The present entry profiles one T cell receptor beta chain with its context. The sample originates from a study of early T cells in non-severe SARS-CoV-2 infection. One entry per CDR3 protein results from TCRdb running MiXCR on the 5' RACE reads. Here the sample spans approximately 30,000 distinct CDR3 sequences, roughly 5% being singletons. The CDR3 consists of 14 residues. From germline, CDR1 is MNHNS and CDR2 SASEGT. The ends lost 7 bases at V and 3 bases at J; junction bases unmatched: 8. The sequence was obtained from an adult who was a healthcare worker with PCR-confirmed SARS-CoV-2 infection or an uninfected control (not recorded which). The genes are TRBV6-1 and TRBJ2-5; TRBD1 matches at 7 bases. Material: whole blood. CDR3 nucleotides: TGTGCCAGCACCAAGACGGGGACAGAAGAGACCCAGTACTTC. This gives the protein CASTKTGTEETQYF.